The 26 T cell receptor beta chains below all came from one sample that was sequenced in a study of cytomegalovirus exposure and HLA in healthy donors. Use of 60 Vbeta and 13 Jbeta primers characterized the PCR. Generated by immunoSEQ multiplex PCR, the TCRdb table keeps only in-frame clones and is missing some. The sample gives some 190,000 clones, more than 75% of which show up once; about 2.5% is in the top ten. Sequenced material: PBMCs. Receptors were obtained from a woman aged 25 to 45 in good health and CMV-seropositive.

CDR3 nucleotides: TGTGCCAGCAGTCCTCCGGGACAGGGGTCCTACGAGCAGTACTTC. Amino acid sequence: CASSPPGQGSYEQYF. The genes are TRBV27 and TRBJ2-7, with 10 nucleotides matching TRBD1. The CDR3 is 15 amino acids. CDR1 is MNHEY and CDR2 is SMNVEV in the germline V gene (reference sequence). Trimming removed 5 bases from V and 1 base from J; junction bases left unmatched: 5.

The chain couples TRBV18 to TRBJ2-1, with D maybe TRBD2 (5 bases). V was cut by 3 bases and J by 2 bases, with 14 bases left in between. Per germline, CDR1 KGHSH and CDR2 LQKENI. CDR3 size: 16 residues. In DNA form, the CDR3 reads TGTGCCAGCTCACCGCTTCGGGGATCCCCCTACAATGAGCAGTTCTTC. Its translation: CASSPLRGSPYNEQFF.

This chain joins TRBV9 and TRBJ2-2; the D gene is possibly TRBD1 (6 bases). The CDR3 loop spans 16 amino acids. Germline loops: CDR1 SGDLS, CDR2 YYNGEE. Trimming left V 4 bases short and J 0 bases short, with 13 bases between. CDR3 sequence: CASSPRTESNTGELFF. The CDR3 DNA is TGTGCCAGCAGCCCTCGGACAGAATCGAACACCGGGGAGCTGTTTTTT.

A remark on this clone: At one end, the junction sequence differs from germline, possibly due to a read error. V gene TRBV15 combines with J gene TRBJ2-1; 7 nucleotides match TRBD2. There are 15 residues in the CDR3. CDR1 and CDR2 (germline): LNHNV, YYDKDF (reference sequence). The chain's CDR3 is CATGSGGGSYNEQFF. CDR3 coding DNA: TGTGCCACCGGCAGTGGGGGAGGGTCCTACAATGAGCAGTTCTTC.

The rearrangement joins TRBV5-6 to TRBJ2-7; D is perhaps TRBD2 (6 bases). V lost 0 bases to trimming and J lost 0 bases, with 10 bases between them. CDR3 length: 15 residues. The germline V gene has CDR1 SGHDT and CDR2 YYEEEE. In DNA, the CDR3 is TGTGCCAGCAGCTTGGTGCAGGACTACTCCTACGAGCAGTACTTC. Translated: CASSLVQDYSYEQYF.

V usage is TRBV6-5 and J usage is TRBJ1-5, with a possible D match to TRBD1 (5 bases). This CDR3 has 13 amino acids. The ends were cut back, 2 bases at V and 6 bases at J, with 8 bases in the middle. Germline V gives CDR1 MNHEY, CDR2 SVGAGI. The CDR3 sequence: CASSYNRGQPQHF. CDR3 nucleotides: TGTGCCAGCAGTTACAATAGGGGTCAGCCCCAGCATTTT.

V is TRBV5-1 and J is TRBJ1-2, with TRBD1 matching 9 bases. CDR1 is SGHRS and CDR2 is YFSETQ in the germline V gene. This CDR3 region has 16 residues. V shed 4 bases and J 0 bases; nucleotides not matched to a gene: 7. The CDR3 DNA follows: TGCGCCAGCAGCCCGATGACAGGGGGTTCTAACTATGGCTACACCTTC. It is translated as CASSPMTGGSNYGYTF.

This chain connects TRBV27 to TRBJ2-7; the D gene is possibly TRBD2 (7 bases). V was clipped by 6 bases and J by 1 base, with 22 bases between them. The CDR3 spans 17 residues. The germline gives CDR1 MNHEY, CDR2 SMNVEV (reference sequence). CDR3 bases: TGTGCCAGCAGGGGGGGGTCCGGGACACTGCCTTCCTACGAGCAGTACTTC. It translates to CASRGGSGTLPSYEQYF.

The gene calls are TRBV19 and TRBJ1-1, with 8 nucleotides matching TRBD1. CDR1 is LNHDA, CDR2 SQIVND, per germline (reference sequence). This CDR3 has 17 residues. V trimming: 7 bases; J trimming: 2 bases; junction bases outside the gene matches: 15. Written as DNA, the CDR3 is TGTGCCAGTAACAGGGGGGGGACATCAAGGAGTAACACTGAAGCTTTCTTT. It specifies CASNRGGTSRSNTEAFF.

J is TRBJ1-2 and V is TRBV18; 8 positions match TRBD1. CDR1 and CDR2 from the germline V gene are KGHSH and LQKENI. With 5 bases clipped from V and 5 bases from J, the junction kept 7 bases outside the gene matches. This CDR3 has 14 residues. The CDR3 loop is CASSDGQGEYGYTF. The CDR3, as DNA: TGTGCCAGCTCAGACGGACAGGGAGAGTATGGCTACACCTTC.

The rearrangement links TRBV9 to TRBJ2-7; maybe TRBD2 (5 bases). The CDR3 length is 13 residues. Between the trimmed V and J ends, which lost 0 bases and 6 bases, there was a span of 10 bases. In germline, CDR1 is SGDLS, CDR2 YYNGEE. CDR3 residues: CASSVATSAEQYF. DNA of the CDR3: TGTGCCAGCAGCGTAGCTACTAGTGCCGAGCAGTACTTC.

This clone was seen only a few times. The chain couples TRBV29-1 to TRBJ2-7; no clear D gene. CDR1 is SQVTM, CDR2 ANQGSEA, per germline. The CDR3 contains 12 residues. Trimming shortened V by 6 bases and J by 0 bases, and 9 bases separated the two germline ends. In nucleotides, the CDR3 is TGCAGCGTAGGCGGCCCCTCCTACGAGCAGTACTTC. Residues: CSVGGPSYEQYF.

This chain uses TRBV28 with TRBJ1-2, with D possibly being TRBD1 (5 bases). The germline V gene has CDR1 MDHEN and CDR2 SYDVKM. The germline V and J ends were trimmed by 3 bases and 4 bases, with 12 bases remaining between them. The length of the CDR3 is 14 residues. The CDR3 loop is CASSLGDSAYGYTF. Here the CDR3 DNA reads TGTGCCAGCAGTTTGGGTGACAGTGCCTATGGCTACACCTTC.

The chain recombines TRBV4-2 with TRBJ2-3; 11 bases are a match to TRBD2. The ends lost 1 base at V and 5 bases at J; junction bases unmatched: 11. Germline V gene sequence: CDR1 LGHNA, CDR2 YNFKEQ. There are 18 residues in the CDR3. The CDR3 sequence: CASSQVLVSGGAKDTQYF. The CDR3 DNA follows: TGTGCCAGCAGCCAAGTCCTGGTTAGCGGGGGGGCTAAAGATACGCAGTATTTT.

The chain links TRBV12-5 to TRBJ1-3, with D hard to call. In germline, CDR1 is LGHNT, CDR2 FRNRAP. Trimming stripped 0 bases from V and 4 bases from J, with 13 bases between. The CDR3 extends over 16 amino acids. The CDR3 DNA reads TGTGCTAGTGGTTTGGTACAATCCGGGAGAGGAAACACCATATATTTT. It translates to CASGLVQSGRGNTIYF.

This rearrangement joins TRBV6-4 to TRBJ2-1, with a tentative D call TRBD1 (6 bases). The CDR3 loop spans 15 amino acids. Trimming cost V 5 bases and J 2 bases, with 13 bases left between them. The V gene's germline CDR1 is MRHNA and CDR2 SNTAGT. The CDR3: CASSTSQGPYNEQFF. CDR3 DNA sequence: TGTGCCAGCAGTACGTCCCAGGGGCCCTACAATGAGCAGTTCTTC.

This clone was picked up one time. V and J are TRBV5-1 and TRBJ1-1; 7 bases agree with TRBD1. This CDR3 is 15 amino acids long. V lost 4 bases to trimming and J lost 5 bases; unmatched junction nucleotides: 11. The germline gives CDR1 SGHRS, CDR2 YFSETQ. Written as DNA, the CDR3 is TGCGCCAGCAGCCGCGTGGAGGGGGCGTTGACTGAAGCTTTCTTT. This sequence encodes CASSRVEGALTEAFF.

The CDR3 spells CASSELLGQAVKKGNTIYF. CDR3 coding DNA: TGTGCCAGCAGTGAATTATTGGGACAGGCGGTAAAGAAGGGAAACACCATATATTTT. The chain couples TRBV2 to TRBJ1-3; 8 positions agree with TRBD1. The CDR3 has 19 residues. V dropped 2 bases and J dropped 4; count of bases not matched to a gene: 16. The V gene's germline CDR1 is SNHLY and CDR2 FYNNEI. The full variable domain, completed using reference TRBV2 and TRBJ1-3, is EPEVTQTPSHQVTQMGQEVILRCVPISNHLYFYWYRQILGQKVEFLVSFYNNEISEKSEIFDDQFSVERPDGSNFTLKIRSTKLEDSAMYFCASSELLGQAVKKGNTIYFGEGSWLTVV.

The chain combines TRBV9 with TRBJ2-5; a weak D match, TRBD1 (5 bases). The CDR3 loop spans 12 amino acids. Trimming took off 3 bases at V and 5 bases at J, with 8 bases between the two ends. Germline V gene lookup returns CDR1 SGDLS and CDR2 YYNGEE. The CDR3 nucleotides are TGTGCCAGCAGCGGACCAGGGGAGACCCAGTACTTC. This codes for CASSGPGETQYF.

The chain employs TRBV11-3 and TRBJ2-7; 8 bases line up with TRBD1. There are 14 residues in the CDR3. CDR1 is SGHNT and CDR2 is YENEEA in the germline V gene. Trimming took 5 bases from V and 3 from J; bases not matched to a gene: 6. CDR3 in DNA: TGTGCCAGCAGCCCCGACAGGGGTCACTACGAGCAGTACTTC. Its translation: CASSPDRGHYEQYF. The full variable domain, completed using reference TRBV11-3 and TRBJ2-7, is EAGVVQSPRYKIIEKKQPVAFWCNPISGHNTLYWYLQNLGQGPELLIRYENEEAVDDSQLPKDRFSAERLKGVDSTLKIQPAELGDSAVYLCASSPDRGHYEQYFGPGTRLTVT.

In its sample, this clone was seen a few times. The chain has TRBV6-1 and TRBJ2-5; weak D call: TRBD2 (5 bases). Germline V gene lookup returns CDR1 MNHNS and CDR2 SASEGT. CDR3 size: 14 residues. The ends were cut back, 9 bases at V and 4 bases at J, with 18 bases in the middle. CDR3 region: CASTWVPRGETQYF. The CDR3 region has the DNA TGTGCCAGTACGTGGGTGCCCCGGGGAGAGACCCAGTACTTC.

This clone was detected a few times. The V call is TRBV4-2, the J call TRBJ2-7; the D is unclear. Trimming took off 0 bases at V and 2 bases at J, with 11 bases between the two ends. Per the germline V gene, CDR1 is LGHNA and CDR2 is YNFKEQ. The CDR3 extends over 15 amino acids. CDR3 amino acids: CASSQDMAQTYEQYF. The CDR3 nucleotides are TGTGCCAGCAGCCAAGATATGGCACAGACCTACGAGCAGTACTTC.

V gene TRBV28 combines with J gene TRBJ1-3, with D hard to call. Germline values: CDR1 MDHEN, CDR2 SYDVKM. V gave up 3 bases and J gave up 0 bases, with 6 bases separating them. The CDR3 is 14 residues long. The CDR3 bases are TGTGCCAGCAGTTTCCCAGGCTCTGGAAACACCATATATTTT. The encoded protein is CASSFPGSGNTIYF.

The genes are TRBV28 and TRBJ2-7, with 10 bases aligning to TRBD1. V lost 6 bases, J lost 0 bases, and 5 bases stayed unmatched. CDR1 and CDR2 from the germline V gene are MDHEN and SYDVKM. This CDR3 has 15 residues. This CDR3 is CASSLGTGVSYEQYF. Here the CDR3 DNA reads TGTGCCAGCAGCCTTGGGACAGGGGTCTCCTACGAGCAGTACTTC.

This chain joins TRBV2 and TRBJ2-5; D remains unclear. Gene TRBJ2-7 matches the end of the DNA better, so the J call may be wrong. The CDR3 sequence is 12 residues long. Germline values: CDR1 SNHLY, CDR2 FYNNEI. The CDR3 DNA reads TGTGCCAGCAGTGAGGTATTCTACGAGCAGTACTTC. It encodes CASSEVFYEQYF.

This rearrangement joins TRBV6-8 to TRBJ1-5; D perhaps matches TRBD1 (5 bases). With 9 bases removed from V and 2 bases from J, the gap between germline ends came to 11 bases. This CDR3 region has 13 residues. The V gene's germline CDR1 is MNHGY and CDR2 SAAAGT. The CDR3 here is CARTWGGNQPQHF. Written as DNA, the CDR3 is TGTGCCAGAACTTGGGGGGGCAATCAGCCCCAGCATTTT.